The clone carrying this T cell receptor (beta chain) was picked up a small number of times. This entry is derived from a study of beta chain features in type 1 diabetes. On the study more broadly: Investigators examined some 100 million sorted cells across all samples.

Blood was collected once per donor into heparin, averaging approximately 0.12 L. Reverse transcription of all isolated RNA meant that expressed TCRB transcripts were sequenced. Data came from immunoSEQ multiplex PCR; TCRdb stores just in-frame clones and leaves some out. Altogether a few hundred thousand clones are present, more than 9.5% being singletons, with the ten largest covering 0.015%. Germline lookup yields CDR1 SGHNT and CDR2 YYREEE (reference sequence). The V end was cut by 2 bases, the J end by 3 bases, with 19 bases between. The CDR3 has 17 residues. The sample was naive CD4+ T cells from blood. V gene TRBV5-4 combines with J gene TRBJ2-3; tentatively, D is TRBD1 (5 bases). This receptor was obtained from a woman in her 30s in good health. The CDR3 sequence: CASSFGARPGGTDTQYF. CDR3 sequence (DNA): TGTGCCAGCAGCTTTGGGGCGCGGCCCGGCGGTACAGATACGCAGTATTTT.